The 11 T cell receptor beta chains given below trace back to one sample, sequenced in a study of shared clonotypes between healthy human individuals. Assay used: immunoSEQ multiplex PCR; TCRdb lists only in-frame clones, some missing. The repertoire holds roughly 2.6 million clones, with over 85% as singletons. Sequences were obtained from naive CD4+ T cells sorted from blood. As for subset: CD45RA+ positively selected. The receptors were sampled from a man aged 18 to 29 in good health.

This CDR3 is CASSLQGPGTEAFF. The CDR3, as DNA: TGTGCCAGCAGCTTGCAGGGGCCGGGCACTGAAGCTTTCTTT. The chain uses TRBV5-4 and TRBJ1-1, with a weak D call TRBD1 (6 bases). V dropped 1 base and J dropped 4 bases, with 11 bases sitting between them. Germline V CDR1 and CDR2: SGHNT, YYREEE (reference sequence). There are 14 residues in the CDR3. The full variable domain, its missing parts supplied by reference TRBV5-4 and TRBJ1-1, is ETGVTQSPTHLIKTRGQQVTLRCSSQSGHNTVSWYQQALGQGPQFIFQYYREEENGRGNFPPRFSGLQFPNYSSELNVNALELDDSALYLCASSLQGPGTEAFFGQGTRLTVV.

Comments on this clone: The same CDR3 also results from other DNA sequences found in this sample. The genes are TRBV5-1 and TRBJ2-7; D unclear. V was trimmed by 0 bases and J by 5 bases, leaving 9 bases between them. CDR3 length: 13 amino acids. Germline values: CDR1 SGHRS, CDR2 YFSETQ. The CDR3 reads CASSLAGSDEQYF. The CDR3 DNA sequence: TGCGCCAGCAGCTTGGCTGGTTCCGACGAGCAGTACTTC.

This clone was recorded once. V and J are TRBV28 and TRBJ2-7, with no clear D. Germline lookup yields CDR1 MDHEN and CDR2 SYDVKM. This CDR3 comprises 13 residues. Trimming stripped 2 bases from V and 4 bases from J, with 9 bases between. The CDR3 DNA reads TGTGCCAGCAGTTTAGCGGCAATGTACGAGCAGTACTTC. Protein sequence: CASSLAAMYEQYF. The full variable domain, completed using reference TRBV28 and TRBJ2-7, is DVKVTQSSRYLVKRTGEKVFLECVQDMDHENMFWYRQDPGLGLRLIYFSYDVKMKEKGDIPEGYSVSREKKERFSLILESASTNQTSMYLCASSLAAMYEQYFGPGTRLTVT.

The chain joins TRBV7-2 to TRBJ2-1; 9 positions match TRBD1. This CDR3 has 15 amino acids. Germline-derived CDR1 and CDR2 are SGHTA and FQGNSA. V was pared by 3 bases and J by 2 bases, with 2 bases of the junction left unmatched. CDR3 bases: TGTGCCAGCAGCTTCCGGGACAGGGCCTACAATGAGCAGTTCTTC. Its protein is CASSFRDRAYNEQFF.

The chain joins TRBV9 to TRBJ1-6; D possibly corresponds to TRBD1 (6 bases). Germline loops: CDR1 SGDLS, CDR2 YYNGEE. V was trimmed by 0 bases and J by 10 bases, leaving 17 bases between them. The length of the CDR3 is 16 residues. The CDR3 DNA reads as TGTGCCAGCAGCGTAGGTTGGGGGCTCGCGGGGTCACCCCTCCACTTT. It yields the protein CASSVGWGLAGSPLHF.

The table lists this clone with a count of one. V and J are TRBV18 and TRBJ2-2; TRBD1 or TRBD2 may be the D gene (5 bases each). Per germline, CDR1 KGHSH and CDR2 LQKENI. The CDR3 contains 16 residues. Between the trimmed V and J ends, which lost 4 bases and 9 bases, there was a span of 21 bases. This chain's CDR3 is CASSHSAVRQGRELFF. The CDR3 DNA sequence: TGTGCCAGCTCACATAGCGCGGTGCGCCAGGGCCGGGAGCTGTTTTTT.

The J gene is TRBJ1-2, the V gene TRBV28; no reliable D call. V dropped 2 bases and J dropped 5 bases, with 6 bases sitting between them. CDR1 and CDR2 (germline): MDHEN, SYDVKM. This CDR3 is built from 12 residues. The CDR3 is CASSLPIYGYTF. In DNA, the CDR3 is TGTGCCAGCAGTTTACCCATATATGGCTACACCTTC.

This sequence joins TRBV29-1 and TRBJ2-7; TRBD2 matches at 11 bases. V was clipped by 6 bases and J by 2 bases; unmatched bases: 6. The CDR3 loop spans 14 amino acids. Germline values: CDR1 SQVTM, CDR2 ANQGSEA. The CDR3 DNA sequence: TGCAGCGTCCGTAGCGGGGGGGCAACCTACGAGCAGTACTTC. It translates to CSVRSGGATYEQYF.

The chain recombines TRBV2 with TRBJ1-2; D is unclear. With 8 bases removed from V and 5 bases from J, the gap between germline ends came to 15 bases. Germline values: CDR1 SNHLY, CDR2 FYNNEI. This CDR3 contains 13 residues. CDR3 in amino acids: CASVEQRGYGYTF. CDR3 DNA sequence: TGTGCCAGCGTGGAACAGAGAGGGTATGGCTACACCTTC. Filled out from reference TRBV2 and TRBJ1-2, the complete variable domain reads EPEVTQTPSHQVTQMGQEVILRCVPISNHLYFYWYRQILGQKVEFLVSFYNNEISEKSEIFDDQFSVERPDGSNFTLKIRSTKLEDSAMYFCASVEQRGYGYTFGSGTRLTVV.

The gene calls are TRBV5-6 and TRBJ1-1; D not certain. CDR1 and CDR2 (germline): SGHDT, YYEEEE. The germline V and J ends were trimmed by 0 bases and 0 bases, with 3 bases remaining between them. This CDR3 has 13 amino acids. CDR3 protein: CASSLVVNTEAFF. The CDR3, as DNA: TGTGCCAGCAGCTTGGTGGTGAACACTGAAGCTTTCTTT.

The chain employs TRBV5-8 and TRBJ1-2; perhaps TRBD1 as D (6 bases). CDR1 is SGHTS and CDR2 is YDEGEE in the germline V gene. The CDR3 totals 15 residues. The V and J ends lost 1 base and 5 bases respectively, with 15 bases between them. In DNA form, the CDR3 reads TGTGCCAGCAGCTTGTCTTCAGGGGTGGCTTATGGCTACACCTTC. It is translated as CASSLSSGVAYGYTF.